The 25 T cell receptor beta chains given below trace back to one sample, sequenced in a study of response to subunit inactivated influenza vaccine. TCRdb itself ran the RT-PCR reads through MiXCR, one entry per CDR3 protein. The table shows fewer than 600,000 distinct CDR3 sequences, with around 7.9% occurring only once. The sequenced sample was PBMCs from blood, obtained around 25 months after vaccination. Receptors originate from a man between 50 and 69 years old who received an inactivated influenza vaccine.

This clonotype was recorded a few times. The V call is TRBV3-1, the J call TRBJ1-1, with a weak D call TRBD1 (6 bases). Germline V gene sequence: CDR1 LGHDT, CDR2 YNNKEL (reference sequence). The CDR3 totals 15 residues. V was pared by 0 bases and J by 1 base, with 9 bases between. The DNA for the CDR3 is TGTGCCAGCAGCCAAGAGGCGGGGGCGAACACTGAAGCTTTCTTT. Translation: CASSQEAGANTEAFF.

This clonotype was counted ten times or more. The rearrangement uses TRBV12-3 or TRBV12-4 and TRBJ2-2; the D gene is possibly TRBD2 (6 bases). The CDR3 loop spans 15 amino acids. V was trimmed by 5 bases and J by 4 bases, leaving 14 bases between them. The CDR3 is CASSPQGLGTGELFF. The CDR3 DNA reads TGTGCCAGCAGTCCTCAGGGACTTGGCACCGGGGAGCTGTTTTTT.

The CDR3: CSVSGVSNQPQHF. In nucleotides, the CDR3 is TGCAGCGTGTCCGGGGTCAGCAATCAGCCCCAGCATTTT. The chain employs TRBV29-1 and TRBJ1-5; D call uncertain. Germline assignment: CDR1 SQVTM and CDR2 ANQGSEA. Trimming removed 6 bases from V and 1 base from J, with 10 bases in between. The CDR3 sequence is 13 residues long.

Concerning this clonotype itself: This may be a read error, as it is one base from a much larger clone. The chain employs TRBV20-1 and TRBJ2-3, with D perhaps being TRBD1 or TRBD2 (5 bases each). Germline CDR1 and CDR2: DFQATT and SNEGSKA (reference sequence). CDR3 length: 16 residues. CDR3 sequence reads: CCARLPGRSSTDTQYF. CDR3 in DNA: TGCTGTGCTAGACTACCGGGACGGTCTAGCACAGATACGCAGTATTTT.

This chain uses TRBV10-3 with TRBJ2-7, with D possibly TRBD2 on 6 matching bases. This CDR3 is built from 14 residues. V was shortened by 11 bases and J by 3 bases, with 20 bases between the two germline ends. The germline gives CDR1 ENHRY, CDR2 SYGVKD. CDR3 region: CASRGTKNDYEQYF. CDR3 sequence (DNA): TGTGCCTCCCGGGGGACCAAAAATGACTACGAGCAGTACTTC.

This clonotype was recorded at least ten times. The J gene is TRBJ2-3, the V gene TRBV10-3; unclear D gene. Per the germline V gene, CDR1 is ENHRY and CDR2 is SYGVKD. Trimming cost V 4 bases and J 5 bases, with 4 bases left between them. The CDR3 extends over 11 amino acids. Here the CDR3 reads CAISGRDTQYF. The CDR3 region has the DNA TGTGCCATCAGTGGGAGAGATACGCAGTATTTT.

There are a few counts of this clonotype. The V gene is TRBV11-2, the J gene TRBJ2-5; D not certain. V lost 5 bases and J 4 bases, leaving 17 bases between the germline ends. The CDR3 totals 15 residues. The germline CDR1 and CDR2 sequences are SGHAT and FQNNGV. The CDR3 DNA reads as TGTGCCAGCAGCCACGAGGACCTCGCCGCAGAGACCCAGTACTTC. Protein product: CASSHEDLAAETQYF.

This clonotype was detected ten times or more. The CDR3 loop reads CSAYGRASQYF. The CDR3 nucleotides are TGCAGTGCTTACGGGAGGGCTTCGCAGTACTTC. This chain connects TRBV20-1 to TRBJ2-7; 8 nucleotides match TRBD2. Losses at the gene ends were 5 bases for V and 9 bases for J; bases not matched to a gene: 6. Germline CDR1 and CDR2: DFQATT and SNEGSKA (reference sequence). The CDR3 has 11 residues.

This clonotype was detected a few times. The V call is TRBV12-3 or TRBV12-4, the J call TRBJ2-2; no firm D call. V lost 5 bases, J lost 6 bases, and 10 bases lay in between. The CDR3 has 13 amino acids. This chain's CDR3 is CASSTVLAGELFF. In DNA, the CDR3 is TGTGCCAGCAGTACCGTGCTTGCCGGGGAGCTGTTTTTT.

The sample holds many counts of this clonotype. This chain uses TRBV5-1 with TRBJ2-1; 10 positions agree with TRBD1. The CDR3 spans 14 residues. Germline V gives CDR1 SGHRS, CDR2 YFSETQ. Trimming removed 4 bases from V and 4 bases from J; junction bases left unmatched: 2. This CDR3 is CASSEGQGYNEQFF. For the CDR3, the DNA is TGCGCCAGCAGCGAGGGACAGGGGTACAATGAGCAGTTCTTC.

A few counts support this clonotype. The chain joins TRBV7-2 to TRBJ1-3, with 8 bases fitting TRBD1. This CDR3 has 16 residues. V was clipped by 5 bases and J by 3 bases; unmatched bases: 9. Germline values: CDR1 SGHTA, CDR2 FQGNSA. CDR3 DNA sequence: TGTGCCAGCAGCCCAAGACAGGGGATTATTGGAAACACCATATATTTT. Protein product: CASSPRQGIIGNTIYF.

The chain uses TRBV4-3 and TRBJ2-2; 8 positions match TRBD2. CDR1 is LGHNA and CDR2 is YSLEER in the germline V gene. Germline trimming cut 3 bases from V and 3 bases from J; bases unmatched to any gene: 15. The CDR3 sequence is 19 residues long. CDR3 amino acids: CASSQWDIYREGDTGELFF. CDR3 sequence (DNA): TGCGCCAGCAGCCAGTGGGACATTTATCGGGAGGGGGACACCGGGGAGCTGTTTTTT.

The sample holds a few counts of this clonotype. The chain links TRBV7-9 to TRBJ2-1; D unresolved. The germline V gene encodes CDR1 SEHNR and CDR2 FQNEAQ (reference sequence). CDR3 length: 14 amino acids. Trimming shortened V by 7 bases and J by 4 bases, and 14 bases separated the two germline ends. As DNA, the CDR3 is TGTGCCAGCACCTCAGACCAGCCATACAATGAGCAGTTCTTC. Translating gives CASTSDQPYNEQFF.

CDR3 DNA: TGTGCCAGCAGCTTTCGTTCGGGAGGGCTAGACACCGGGGAGCTGTTTTTT. Protein sequence: CASSFRSGGLDTGELFF. This chain links TRBV7-6 with TRBJ2-2; TRBD2 aligns across 8 bases. The V and J ends lost 3 bases and 3 bases, in that order; junction bases with no gene match: 9. The CDR3 is 17 residues long. Germline V lookup: CDR1 SGHVS, CDR2 FNYEAQ.

The V call is TRBV20-1, the J call TRBJ2-2, with 7 bases fitting TRBD1. Germline CDR1 is DFQATT and CDR2 is SNEGSKA (reference sequence). The CDR3 has 15 amino acids. J lost 1 base, V lost 2 bases, and 4 bases had no gene match. The CDR3 sequence is CSARNRGRNTGELFF. The CDR3 region has the DNA TGCAGTGCTAGAAACAGGGGCAGGAACACCGGGGAGCTGTTTTTT.

This chain joins TRBV5-1 and TRBJ2-7, with D tentatively TRBD2 (6 bases). V was pared by 2 bases and J by 5 bases, with 11 bases between. This CDR3 has 13 residues. Germline CDR1 is SGHRS and CDR2 is YFSETQ. The CDR3 loop is CASSFAGPDEQYF. The CDR3 nucleotides read TGCGCCAGCAGCTTTGCGGGGCCGGACGAGCAGTACTTC.

V gene TRBV20-1 combines with J gene TRBJ2-7, with 12 nucleotides matching TRBD1. The CDR3 has 15 residues. V lost 7 bases and J lost 5; bases outside the gene matches: 12. In germline, CDR1 is DFQATT, CDR2 SNEGSKA (reference sequence). The CDR3 DNA follows: TGCAGTGGGGGCCAGGGACAGGGGGCTCGGAACGAGCAGTACTTC. Its translation: CSGGQGQGARNEQYF.

In this sample, this clonotype turned up a few times. This chain connects TRBV20-1 to TRBJ2-3, with D possibly matching TRBD2 (6 bases). This CDR3 comprises 14 residues. Deletions cut 5 bases from V and 1 base from J, with 13 bases between. The V gene's germline CDR1 is DFQATT and CDR2 SNEGSKA (reference sequence). CDR3 bases: TGCAGTGCTGGAACTAGCCCCGGCACAGATACGCAGTATTTT. It codes for CSAGTSPGTDTQYF.

CDR3 amino acids: CASSGRDRAPLHF. CDR3 nucleotides: TGTGCCAGCAGTGGACGGGACAGGGCCCCCCTCCACTTT. The chain joins TRBV6-6 to TRBJ1-6; 9 bases align to TRBD1. Germline-derived CDR1 and CDR2 are MNHNY and SVGAGI (reference sequence). The CDR3 length is 13 residues. After removal of 5 bases from V and 13 bases from J, the junction contained 6 bases not matched to a gene.

The J gene is TRBJ2-3, the V gene TRBV24-1, with 11 positions matching TRBD1. The V gene end was trimmed by 4 bases and the J gene end by 5 bases; junction bases not matched to a gene: 7. The CDR3 is made up of 16 amino acids. Germline V lookup: CDR1 KGHDR, CDR2 SFDVKD. This chain's CDR3 is CATSDPGQGVGDTQYF. The CDR3 DNA sequence: TGTGCCACCAGTGACCCGGGACAGGGGGTTGGAGATACGCAGTATTTT.

This clonotype has a count of ten or more. This sequence joins TRBV5-1 and TRBJ2-7; 8 bases are a match to TRBD1. CDR3 size: 15 residues. Trimming removed 0 bases from V and 2 bases from J; junction bases left unmatched: 4. CDR1 SGHRS and CDR2 YFSETQ come from the germline V gene. CDR3 bases: TGCGCCAGCAGCTTGGGTGGGACAGGCGCCTACGAGCAGTACTTC. It is translated as CASSLGGTGAYEQYF.

This clonotype was detected many times. The genes are TRBV20-1 and TRBJ2-1, with 12 bases fitting TRBD2. CDR1 is DFQATT, CDR2 SNEGSKA, per germline (reference sequence). The CDR3 is 13 amino acids. V gave up 3 bases and J gave up 9 bases; unmatched junction bases: 3. This CDR3 is CSASKTSGGEQFF. CDR3 in DNA: TGCAGTGCTAGTAAGACTAGCGGGGGTGAGCAGTTCTTC.

The rearrangement joins TRBV20-1 to TRBJ2-2, with D hard to call. The germline V and J ends were trimmed by 4 bases and 0 bases, with 9 bases remaining between them. The CDR3 loop spans 14 amino acids. Germline V gene data show CDR1 as DFQATT and CDR2 as SNEGSKA (reference sequence). The CDR3 spells CSAKDQANTGELFF. The CDR3, as DNA: TGCAGTGCTAAAGACCAGGCGAACACCGGGGAGCTGTTTTTT.

The chain combines TRBV2 with TRBJ1-1; D is unresolved. Germline V CDR1 and CDR2: SNHLY, FYNNEI. The CDR3 contains 13 residues. Trimming took off 7 bases at V and 1 base at J, with 10 bases between the two ends. CDR3 coding DNA: TGTGCCAGCACTTGGGGTCGGAACACTGAAGCTTTCTTT. Amino acid sequence: CASTWGRNTEAFF.

This clonotype appeared many times. This chain connects TRBV4-2 to TRBJ2-7; D perhaps matches TRBD2 (6 bases). Germline lookup yields CDR1 LGHNA and CDR2 YNFKEQ. Trimming removed 5 bases from V and 0 bases from J, with 11 bases in between. The CDR3 is 14 residues long. The CDR3 is CASSASAYSYEQYF. Written as DNA, the CDR3 is TGTGCCAGCAGCGCTAGCGCATACTCCTACGAGCAGTACTTC.